This entry describes one TCR beta chain. The data stem from a study of blood T cell repertoires in COVID-19. Using immunoSEQ multiplex PCR, the repertoire was profiled, and TCRdb retains in-frame clones only, with some absent. Here the sample spans 150,000 to 200,000 clones, 89% being singletons. The V gene lost 7 bases and the J gene lost 6 bases, with 16 bases spanning the gap. The CDR3 runs 13 residues. The germline V gene encodes CDR1 MNHEY and CDR2 SVGAGI. Sequenced: PBMCs or T cells enriched from blood (not recorded which). This sequence joins TRBV6-5 and TRBJ2-7, with a possible D match to TRBD2 (6 bases). This sequence was found in a woman aged 18-29 years who had recovered from COVID-19. CDR3: CASMMDFGGEQYF. CDR3 bases: TGTGCCAGCATGATGGACTTCGGGGGCGAGCAGTACTTC.